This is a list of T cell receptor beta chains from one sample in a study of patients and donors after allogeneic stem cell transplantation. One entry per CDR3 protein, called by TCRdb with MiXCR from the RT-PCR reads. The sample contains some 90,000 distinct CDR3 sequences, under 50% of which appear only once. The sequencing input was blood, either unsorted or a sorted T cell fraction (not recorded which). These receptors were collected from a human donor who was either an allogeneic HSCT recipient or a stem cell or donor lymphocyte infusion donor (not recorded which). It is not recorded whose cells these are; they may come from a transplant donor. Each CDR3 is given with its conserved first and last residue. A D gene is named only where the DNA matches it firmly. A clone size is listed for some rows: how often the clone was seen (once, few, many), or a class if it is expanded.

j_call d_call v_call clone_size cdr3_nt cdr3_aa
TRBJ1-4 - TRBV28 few TGTGCCAGCAGTTTCTCGGGGGCTAATGAAAAACTGTTTTTT CASSFSGANEKLFF
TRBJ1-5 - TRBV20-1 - TGCAGTGCTAGAGTCTCGGGGATCCTCAATCAGCCCCAGCATTTT CSARVSGILNQPQHF
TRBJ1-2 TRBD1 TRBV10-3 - TGTGCCATCAGTGACCCACAAAAACCGATACAGGGGGCCTATGGCTACACCTTC CAISDPQKPIQGAYGYTF
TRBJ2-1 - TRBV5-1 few TGCGCCAGCAGCTTGTGGGAGATCGGCGAGCAGTTCTTC CASSLWEIGEQFF
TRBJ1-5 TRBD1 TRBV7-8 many TGTGCCAGCAGCTTAGCGTACGGGACAGTTAATCAGCCCCAGCATTTT CASSLAYGTVNQPQHF
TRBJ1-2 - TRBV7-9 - TGTGCCAGCAGCTTAGAGGTGGCCTCCTATGGCTACACCTTC CASSLEVASYGYTF
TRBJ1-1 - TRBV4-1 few TGCGCCAGCAGCCTGAAAAGAGGGATAGAAGCTTTCTTT CASSLKRGIEAFF
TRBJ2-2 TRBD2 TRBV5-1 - TGCGCCAGCAGCCCTAGCGGGAGTGTGGGGGCCACCGGGGAGCTGTTTTTT CASSPSGSVGATGELFF
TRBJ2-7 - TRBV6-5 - TGTGCCAGCAGTTACTCATCGAGGGCCTTTCAGTTCGAGCAGTACTTC CASSYSSRAFQFEQYF
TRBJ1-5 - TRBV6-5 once TGTGCCAGCAGTTACTCGAGTATTAGCAATCAGCCCCAGCATTTT CASSYSSISNQPQHF
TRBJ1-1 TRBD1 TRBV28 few TGTGCCATCGACAGGGGTTACACTGAAGCTTTCTTT CAIDRGYTEAFF
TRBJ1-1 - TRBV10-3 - TGTGCCATCATGGCAGGGATGAACACTGAAGCTTTCTTT CAIMAGMNTEAFF
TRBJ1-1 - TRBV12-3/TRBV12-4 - TGTGCCAGCAGTTCCCCCTATGAAGCTTTCTTT CASSSPYEAFF
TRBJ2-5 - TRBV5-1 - TGCGCCAGCAGCTTGGCCTCAGGGAAGGAGACCCAGTACTTC CASSLASGKETQYF
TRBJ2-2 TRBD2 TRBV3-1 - TGTGCCAGCAGCCAATGGGGACTAGCGGGAGGAGGCGGGGAGCTGTTTTTT CASSQWGLAGGGGELFF
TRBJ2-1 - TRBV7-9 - TGTGCCAGCAGCCTAACAACTTACAATGAGCAGTTCTTC CASSLTTYNEQFF
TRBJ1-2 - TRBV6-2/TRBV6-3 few TGTGCCAGCAGGACGGGAAGTTGGGGATTCTATGGCTACACCTTC CASRTGSWGFYGYTF
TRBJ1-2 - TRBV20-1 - TGCAGTGCTCCCGTTACGGAGGGGAACTATGGCTACACCTTC CSAPVTEGNYGYTF
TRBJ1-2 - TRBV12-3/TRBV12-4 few TGTGCCAGCAGTTTACTATCTACTAATGGCTACACCTTC CASSLLSTNGYTF
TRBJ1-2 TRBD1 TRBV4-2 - TGTGCCAGCAGCCAAACGGGACAGGGTCGTGGCTACACCTTC CASSQTGQGRGYTF
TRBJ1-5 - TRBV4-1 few TGCGCCAGCAGCCAAGAGATTGGGCTAGGGAGGACCAGCAATCAGCCCCAGCATTTT CASSQEIGLGRTSNQPQHF
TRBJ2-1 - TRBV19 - TGTGCCGTACGGGTAGGGAGCTCCTACAATGAGCAGTTCTTC CAVRVGSSYNEQFF
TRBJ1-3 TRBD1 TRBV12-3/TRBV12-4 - TGTGCCAGCAGTTACCCCCCAGGGGGCGGAAACACCATATATTTT CASSYPPGGGNTIYF
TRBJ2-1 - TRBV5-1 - TGCGCCAGCAGGTCGACAGGAAACAATGAGCAGTTCTTC CASRSTGNNEQFF
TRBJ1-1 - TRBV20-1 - TGCAGTGCTAGTCCAACCGACAGGGAAGCTTTCTTT CSASPTDREAFF
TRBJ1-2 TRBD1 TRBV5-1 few TGCGCCAGCAGCTTGGGCTCGGAGGGGGCGGATGGCTACACCTTC CASSLGSEGADGYTF
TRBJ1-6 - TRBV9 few TGTGCCAGCAGCCCCCGGGCCCGGACAGTAGAATCACCCCTCCACTTT CASSPRARTVESPLHF
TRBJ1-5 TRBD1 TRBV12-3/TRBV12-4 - TGTGCCAGCAGACAGGGGCTTCAGCCCCAGCATTTT CASRQGLQPQHF
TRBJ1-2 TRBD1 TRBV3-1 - TGTGCCAGCAGCCACCCCGGGACAGGGGGCTTAAGCTATGGCTACACCTTC CASSHPGTGGLSYGYTF
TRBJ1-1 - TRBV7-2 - TGTGCCAGCAGCTTCCGGGGGGTGAACACTGAAGCTTTCTTT CASSFRGVNTEAFF
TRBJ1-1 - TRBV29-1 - TGCAGCGCTATTACAGCTAACACTGAAGCTTTCTTT CSAITANTEAFF
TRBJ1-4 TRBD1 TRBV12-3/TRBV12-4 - TGTGCCAGCAGTTTAGGTAGCAGGGGGAATGAAAAACTGTTTTTT CASSLGSRGNEKLFF
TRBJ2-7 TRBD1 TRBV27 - TGTGCCAGCAGCAGTATGACAGGGTACCCTTCGCGCGAGCAGTACTTC CASSSMTGYPSREQYF
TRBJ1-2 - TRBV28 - TGTGCCAGCAGTTCAGGACAGATGGCCTACACCTTC CASSSGQMAYTF
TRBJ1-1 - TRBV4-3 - TGCGCCAGCAGCCAAGGGGGGGGGCCGCTCACTGAAGCTTTCTTT CASSQGGGPLTEAFF
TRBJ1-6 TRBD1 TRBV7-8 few TGTGCCAGCAGCCGTAGACAGGGAGTGTCGTCACCCCTCCACTTT CASSRRQGVSSPLHF
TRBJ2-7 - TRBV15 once TGTGCCACCAAAGACAGGACAGAAGCCTACGAGCAGTACTTC CATKDRTEAYEQYF
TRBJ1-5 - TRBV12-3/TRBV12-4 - TGTGCCAGCAGTTCCTCAGGGACCATTAGCAATCAGCCCCAGCATTTT CASSSSGTISNQPQHF
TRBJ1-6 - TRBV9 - TGTGCCAGCAGCGGGGCAGTCTCCCCCTCACCCCTCCACTTT CASSGAVSPSPLHF
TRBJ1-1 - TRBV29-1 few TGCAGCGTTGCGCGACAGAGACCTCATGAAGCTTTCTTT CSVARQRPHEAFF
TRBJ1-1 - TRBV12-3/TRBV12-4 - TGTGCCAGCAGTTTAGCGCGGGTCAGAAACACTGAAGCTTTCTTT CASSLARVRNTEAFF
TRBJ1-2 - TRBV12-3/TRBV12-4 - TGTGCCAGCAGTTTACCAGGGATAGCTTATGGCTACACCTTC CASSLPGIAYGYTF
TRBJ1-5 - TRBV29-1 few TGCAGCGTTGGTGATCAGCCCCAGCATTTT CSVGDQPQHF